The T cell receptor beta chain described here comes from a study of a mutant IDH1 vaccine in newly diagnosed glioma. Overall study: The first vaccination came 4-6 weeks after radiotherapy alone, or with temozolomide cycles.

As to time point: week 35, safety follow-up. With topical imiquimod, each dose of the vaccine consisted of 300 ug of mutant IDH1 20-mer peptide. Patients, over weeks 1, 3, 5, 7, 11, 15, 19 and 23, received a total of eight vaccinations. In every donor, the tumor was a new WHO grade 3 or 4 IDH1-mutant, ATRX-lost astrocytoma. Notes on this clone: What it recognizes is unknown.

Study results and caveats: Most patients, 85% to 95%, showed vaccine-induced immune responses.

TCRdb's table, derived via immunoSEQ multiplex PCR, lists solely in-frame clones and lacks some. The sample records 45,000 to 60,000 clones, approximately 90% being singletons. The starting material was PBMCs, obtained from a glioma patient whose treatment included an IDH1 peptide vaccine. The sequence was collected from a woman between 40 and 50 years old with glioma.

CDR3 sequence (DNA): TGTGCCAGCAGCTTGGAGGGCGACTATGGCTACACCTTC. Encoded protein: CASSLEGDYGYTF. The rearrangement joins TRBV5-4 to TRBJ1-2; D uncertain. V was clipped by 0 bases and J by 3 bases, with 6 bases between them. The CDR3 runs 13 residues. Per germline, CDR1 SGHNT and CDR2 YYREEE (reference sequence).